Given below is one T cell receptor (beta chain) in context. Participants' reported clinical history set cohort assignment. Germline loops: CDR1 SGHTS, CDR2 YDEGEE. The CDR3 runs to 15 residues. The V end was cut by 0 bases, the J end by 7 bases, with 13 bases between. The data stem from a study of blood T cell repertoires in COVID-19. Whole-study context: COVID-19 samples collected from the United States, Italy and Spain covered acute and convalescent phases.

Per the original data handling: Quantification of nucleated cells was approximated via reference gene primer amplification. Clones were read by immunoSEQ multiplex PCR, and TCRdb kept only the in-frame ones, dropping some. Clonal size and the V and J genes are those of that table, whereas D and trimming came from the DNA. The sample carries a few hundred thousand clones, around 83% recorded once. The V call is TRBV5-8, the J call TRBJ1-4, with D hard to call. The sample taken for sequencing was PBMCs or T cells enriched from blood (not recorded which). This TCR was sampled from a man in his forties who had been exposed to COVID-19. The CDR3 here is CASSLGRRSGEKLFF. CDR3 bases: TGTGCCAGCAGCTTGGGGCGGAGGTCGGGTGAAAAACTGTTTTTT.